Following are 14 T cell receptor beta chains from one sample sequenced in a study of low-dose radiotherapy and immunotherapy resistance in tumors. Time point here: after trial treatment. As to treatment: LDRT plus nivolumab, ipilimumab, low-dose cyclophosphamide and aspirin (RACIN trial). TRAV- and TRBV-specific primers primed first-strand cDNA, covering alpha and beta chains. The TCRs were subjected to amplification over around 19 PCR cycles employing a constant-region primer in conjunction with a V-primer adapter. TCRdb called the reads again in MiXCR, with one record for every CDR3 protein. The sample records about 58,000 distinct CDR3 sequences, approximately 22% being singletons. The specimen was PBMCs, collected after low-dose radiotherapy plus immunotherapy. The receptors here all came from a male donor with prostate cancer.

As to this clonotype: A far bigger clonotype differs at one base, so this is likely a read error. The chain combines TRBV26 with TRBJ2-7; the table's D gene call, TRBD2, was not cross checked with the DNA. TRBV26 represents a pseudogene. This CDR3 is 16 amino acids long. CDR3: CASSQETSGVAYEQYF. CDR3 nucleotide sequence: TGTGCCAGCAGCCAAGAGACTAGCGGGGTGGCCTACGAGCAGTACTTC.

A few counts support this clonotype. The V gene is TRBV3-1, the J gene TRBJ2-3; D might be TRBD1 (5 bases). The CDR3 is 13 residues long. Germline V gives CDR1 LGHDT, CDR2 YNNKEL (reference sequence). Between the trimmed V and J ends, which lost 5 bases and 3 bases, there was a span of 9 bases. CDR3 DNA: TGTGCCAGCAGCACGCAGGGAACAGATACGCAGTATTTT. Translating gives CASSTQGTDTQYF.

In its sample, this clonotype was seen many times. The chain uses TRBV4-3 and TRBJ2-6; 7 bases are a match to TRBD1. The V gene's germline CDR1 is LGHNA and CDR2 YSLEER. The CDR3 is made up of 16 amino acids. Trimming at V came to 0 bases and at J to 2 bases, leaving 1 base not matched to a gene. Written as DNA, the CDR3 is TGCGCCAGCAGCCAAGAGACAGGGACTGGGGCCAACGTCCTGACTTTC. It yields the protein CASSQETGTGANVLTF.

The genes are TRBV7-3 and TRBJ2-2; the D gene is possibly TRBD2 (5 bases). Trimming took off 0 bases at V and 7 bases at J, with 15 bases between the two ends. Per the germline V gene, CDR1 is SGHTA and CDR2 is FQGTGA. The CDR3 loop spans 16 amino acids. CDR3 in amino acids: CASSLTPPPGSGELFF. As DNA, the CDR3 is TGTGCCAGCAGCTTAACCCCCCCCCCGGGGAGCGGGGAGCTGTTTTTT.

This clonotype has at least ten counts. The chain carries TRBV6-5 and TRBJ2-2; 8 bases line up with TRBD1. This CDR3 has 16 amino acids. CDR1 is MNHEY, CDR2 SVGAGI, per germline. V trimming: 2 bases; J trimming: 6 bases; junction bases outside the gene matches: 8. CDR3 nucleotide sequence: TGTGCCAGCAGTTACCGAAGACAGGGGCGGCCCGGGGAGCTGTTTTTT. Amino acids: CASSYRRQGRPGELFF.

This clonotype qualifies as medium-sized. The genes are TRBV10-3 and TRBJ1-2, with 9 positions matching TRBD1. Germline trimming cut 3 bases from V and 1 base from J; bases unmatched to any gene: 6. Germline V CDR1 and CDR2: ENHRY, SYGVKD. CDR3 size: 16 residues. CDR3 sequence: CAISDIGTGRNYGYTF. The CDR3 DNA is TGTGCCATCAGTGATATTGGGACAGGGCGTAACTATGGCTACACCTTC.

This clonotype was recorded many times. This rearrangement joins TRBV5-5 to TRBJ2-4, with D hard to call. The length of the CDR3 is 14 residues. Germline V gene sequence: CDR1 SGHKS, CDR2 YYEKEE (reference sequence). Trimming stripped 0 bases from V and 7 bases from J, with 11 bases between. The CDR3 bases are TGTGCCAGCAGCTTGGCGCTGAATAAGAACATTCAGTACTTC. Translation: CASSLALNKNIQYF. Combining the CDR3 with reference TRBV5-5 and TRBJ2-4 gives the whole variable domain DAGVTQSPTHLIKTRGQQVTLRCSPISGHKSVSWYQQVLGQGPQFIFQYYEKEERGRGNFPDRFSARQFPNYSSELNVNALLLGDSALYLCASSLALNKNIQYFGAGTRLSVL.

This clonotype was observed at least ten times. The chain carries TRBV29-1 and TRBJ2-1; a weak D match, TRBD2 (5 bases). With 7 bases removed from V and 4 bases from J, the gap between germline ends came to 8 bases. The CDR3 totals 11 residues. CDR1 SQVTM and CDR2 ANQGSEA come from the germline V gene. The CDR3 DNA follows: TGCAGCGGTAGCGAATACAATGAGCAGTTCTTC. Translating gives CSGSEYNEQFF.

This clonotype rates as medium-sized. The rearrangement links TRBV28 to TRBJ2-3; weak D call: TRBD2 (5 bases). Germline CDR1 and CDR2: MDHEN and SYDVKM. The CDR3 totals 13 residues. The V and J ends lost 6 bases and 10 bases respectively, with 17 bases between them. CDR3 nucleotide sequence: TGTGCCAGCAGGGCCCCAAGGGCGGAGGCGCAGTATTTT. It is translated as CASRAPRAEAQYF.

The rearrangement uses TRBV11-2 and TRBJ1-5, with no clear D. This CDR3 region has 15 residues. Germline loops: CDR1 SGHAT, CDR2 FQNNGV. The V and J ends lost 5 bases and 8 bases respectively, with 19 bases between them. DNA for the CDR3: TGTGCCAGCAGCAGCATAAGGCACCCAAAGGAGCCCCAGCATTTT. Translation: CASSSIRHPKEPQHF.

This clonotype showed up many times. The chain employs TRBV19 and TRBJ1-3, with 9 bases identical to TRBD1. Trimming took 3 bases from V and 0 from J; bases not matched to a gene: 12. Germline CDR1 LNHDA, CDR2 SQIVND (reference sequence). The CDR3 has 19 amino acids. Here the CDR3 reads CASSMDRGRPEHSGNTIYF. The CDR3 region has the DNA TGTGCCAGTAGTATGGACAGGGGAAGACCTGAACACTCTGGAAACACCATATATTTT. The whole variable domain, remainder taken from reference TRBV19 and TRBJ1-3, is DGGITQSPKYLFRKEGQNVTLSCEQNLNHDAMYWYRQDPGQGLRLIYYSQIVNDFQKGDIAEGYSVSREKKESFPLTVTSAQKNPTAFYLCASSMDRGRPEHSGNTIYFGEGSWLTVV.

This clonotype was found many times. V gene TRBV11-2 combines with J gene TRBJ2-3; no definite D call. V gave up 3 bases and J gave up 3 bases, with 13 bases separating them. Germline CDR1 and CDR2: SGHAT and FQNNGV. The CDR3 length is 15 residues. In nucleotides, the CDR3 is TGTGCCAGCAGCTTTATCGCCATGGGGACAGATACGCAGTATTTT. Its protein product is CASSFIAMGTDTQYF.

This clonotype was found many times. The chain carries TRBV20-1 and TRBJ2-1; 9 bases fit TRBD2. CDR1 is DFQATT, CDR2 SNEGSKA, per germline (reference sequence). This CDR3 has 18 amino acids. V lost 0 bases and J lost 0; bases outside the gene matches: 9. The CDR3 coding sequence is TGCAGTGCTAGAGATCTGGCTAGCGGGAAGAGCTCCTACAATGAGCAGTTCTTC. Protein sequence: CSARDLASGKSSYNEQFF.

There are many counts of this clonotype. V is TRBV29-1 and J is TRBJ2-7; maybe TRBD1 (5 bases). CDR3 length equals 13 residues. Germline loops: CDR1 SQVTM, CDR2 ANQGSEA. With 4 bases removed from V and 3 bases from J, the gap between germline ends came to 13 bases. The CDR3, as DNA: TGCAGCGTTGTCGAGACTGGACACTACGAGCAGTACTTC. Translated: CSVVETGHYEQYF.